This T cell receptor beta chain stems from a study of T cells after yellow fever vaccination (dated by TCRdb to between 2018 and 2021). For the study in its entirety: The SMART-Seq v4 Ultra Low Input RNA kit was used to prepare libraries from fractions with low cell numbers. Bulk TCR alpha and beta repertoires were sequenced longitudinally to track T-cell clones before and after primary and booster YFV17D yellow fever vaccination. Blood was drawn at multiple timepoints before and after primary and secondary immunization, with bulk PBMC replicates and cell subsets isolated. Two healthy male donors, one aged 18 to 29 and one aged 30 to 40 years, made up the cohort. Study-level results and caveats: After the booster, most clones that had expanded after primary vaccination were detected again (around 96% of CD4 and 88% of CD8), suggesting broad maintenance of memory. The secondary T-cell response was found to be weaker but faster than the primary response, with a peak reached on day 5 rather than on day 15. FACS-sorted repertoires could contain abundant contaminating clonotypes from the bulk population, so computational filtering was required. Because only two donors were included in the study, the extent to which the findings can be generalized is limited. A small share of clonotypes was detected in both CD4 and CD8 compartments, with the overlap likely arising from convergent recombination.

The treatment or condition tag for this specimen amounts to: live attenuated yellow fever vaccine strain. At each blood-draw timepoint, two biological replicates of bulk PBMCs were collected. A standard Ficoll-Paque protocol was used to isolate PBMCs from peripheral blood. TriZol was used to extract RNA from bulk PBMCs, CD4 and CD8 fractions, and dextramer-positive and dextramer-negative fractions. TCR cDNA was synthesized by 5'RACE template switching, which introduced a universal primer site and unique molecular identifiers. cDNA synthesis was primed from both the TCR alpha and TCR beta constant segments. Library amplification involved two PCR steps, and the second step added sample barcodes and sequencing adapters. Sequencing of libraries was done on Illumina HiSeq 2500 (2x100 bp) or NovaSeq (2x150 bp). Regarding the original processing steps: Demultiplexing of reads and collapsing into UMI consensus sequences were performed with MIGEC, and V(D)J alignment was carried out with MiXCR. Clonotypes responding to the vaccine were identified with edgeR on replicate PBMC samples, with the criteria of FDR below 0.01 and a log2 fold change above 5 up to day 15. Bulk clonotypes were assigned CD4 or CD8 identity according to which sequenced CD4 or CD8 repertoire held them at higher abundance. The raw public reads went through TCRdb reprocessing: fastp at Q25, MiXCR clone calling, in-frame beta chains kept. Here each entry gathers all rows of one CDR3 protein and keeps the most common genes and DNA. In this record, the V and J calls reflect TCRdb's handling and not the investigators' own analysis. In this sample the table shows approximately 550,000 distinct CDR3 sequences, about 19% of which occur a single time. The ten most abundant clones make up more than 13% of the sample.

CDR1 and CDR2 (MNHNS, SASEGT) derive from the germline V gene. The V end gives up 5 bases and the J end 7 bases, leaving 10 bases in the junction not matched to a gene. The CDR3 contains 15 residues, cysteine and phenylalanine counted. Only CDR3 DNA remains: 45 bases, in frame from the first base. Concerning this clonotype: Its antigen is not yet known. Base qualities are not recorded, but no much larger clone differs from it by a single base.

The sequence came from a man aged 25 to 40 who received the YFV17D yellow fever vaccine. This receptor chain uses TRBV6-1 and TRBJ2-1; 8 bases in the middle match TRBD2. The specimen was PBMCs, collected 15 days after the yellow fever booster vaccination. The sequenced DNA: TGTGCCAGCAGTCATGCCCGGGAGGGCCTGAATGAGCAGTTCTTC. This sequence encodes CASSHAREGLNEQFF.